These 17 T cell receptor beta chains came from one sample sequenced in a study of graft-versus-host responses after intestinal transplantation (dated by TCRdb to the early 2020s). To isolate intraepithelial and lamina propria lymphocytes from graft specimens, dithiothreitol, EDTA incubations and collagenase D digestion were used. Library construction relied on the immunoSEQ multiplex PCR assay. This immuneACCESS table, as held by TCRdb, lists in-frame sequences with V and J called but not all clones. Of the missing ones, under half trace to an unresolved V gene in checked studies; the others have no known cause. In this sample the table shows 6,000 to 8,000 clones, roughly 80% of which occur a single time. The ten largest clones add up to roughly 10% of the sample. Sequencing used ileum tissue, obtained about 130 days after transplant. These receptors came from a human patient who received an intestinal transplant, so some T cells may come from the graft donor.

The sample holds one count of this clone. DNA of the CDR3: TGTGCCAGCAGCTTTTCCTACGAGCAGTACTTC. Translated, it gives CASSFSYEQYF. The chain joins TRBV12-1 to TRBJ2-7. TRBV12-1 is a listed pseudogene. This CDR3 contains 11 residues.

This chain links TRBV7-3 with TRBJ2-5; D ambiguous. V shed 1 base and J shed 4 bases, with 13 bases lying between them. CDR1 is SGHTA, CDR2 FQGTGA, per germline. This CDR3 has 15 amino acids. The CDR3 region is CASSLSVGMGETQYF. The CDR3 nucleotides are TGTGCCAGCAGCTTAAGTGTAGGGATGGGAGAGACCCAGTACTTC. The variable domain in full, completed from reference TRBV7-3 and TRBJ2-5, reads GAGVSQTPSNKVTEKGKYVELRCDPISGHTALYWYRQSLGQGPEFLIYFQGTGAADDSGLPNDRFFAVRPEGSVSTLKIQRTERGDSAVYLCASSLSVGMGETQYFGPGTRLLVL.

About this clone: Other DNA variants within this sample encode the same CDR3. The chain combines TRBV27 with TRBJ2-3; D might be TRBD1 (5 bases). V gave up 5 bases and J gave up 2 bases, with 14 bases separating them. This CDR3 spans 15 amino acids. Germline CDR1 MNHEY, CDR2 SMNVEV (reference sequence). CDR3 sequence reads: CASSGFDSSTDTQYF. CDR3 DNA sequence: TGTGCCAGCAGTGGGTTTGACAGTTCCACAGATACGCAGTATTTT.

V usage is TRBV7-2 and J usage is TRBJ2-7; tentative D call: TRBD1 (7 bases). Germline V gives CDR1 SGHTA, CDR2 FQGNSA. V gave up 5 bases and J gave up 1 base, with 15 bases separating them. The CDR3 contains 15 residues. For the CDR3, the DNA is TGTGCCAGCAGCCGCCAGCCAGGGGGGTCCTACGAGCAGTACTTC. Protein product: CASSRQPGGSYEQYF.

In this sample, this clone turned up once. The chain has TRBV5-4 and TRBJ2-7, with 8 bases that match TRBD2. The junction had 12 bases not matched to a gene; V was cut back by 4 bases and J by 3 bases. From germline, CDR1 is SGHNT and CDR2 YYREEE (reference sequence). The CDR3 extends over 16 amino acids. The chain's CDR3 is CASSPGRGLDLYEQYF. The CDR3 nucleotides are TGTGCCAGCAGCCCTGGTAGGGGACTAGACCTCTACGAGCAGTACTTC. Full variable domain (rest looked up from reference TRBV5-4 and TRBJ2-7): ETGVTQSPTHLIKTRGQQVTLRCSSQSGHNTVSWYQQALGQGPQFIFQYYREEENGRGNFPPRFSGLQFPNYSSELNVNALELDDSALYLCASSPGRGLDLYEQYFGPGTRLTVT.

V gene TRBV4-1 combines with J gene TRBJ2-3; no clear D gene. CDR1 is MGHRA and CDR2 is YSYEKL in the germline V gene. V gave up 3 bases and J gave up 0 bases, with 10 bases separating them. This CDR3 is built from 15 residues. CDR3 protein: CASSHSPSSTDTQYF. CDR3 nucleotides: TGCGCCAGCAGCCATTCCCCGTCTAGCACAGATACGCAGTATTTT.

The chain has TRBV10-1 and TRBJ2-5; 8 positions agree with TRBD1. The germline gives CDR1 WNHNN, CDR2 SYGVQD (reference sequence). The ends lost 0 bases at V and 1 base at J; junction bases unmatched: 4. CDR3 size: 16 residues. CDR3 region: CASSESGTGLQETQYF. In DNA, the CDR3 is TGCGCCAGCAGTGAGTCCGGGACAGGCCTCCAAGAGACCCAGTACTTC.

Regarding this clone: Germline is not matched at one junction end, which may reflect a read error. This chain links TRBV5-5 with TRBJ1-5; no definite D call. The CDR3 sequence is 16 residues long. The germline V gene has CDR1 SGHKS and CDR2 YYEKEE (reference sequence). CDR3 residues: CANSLAAIEINQPQHF. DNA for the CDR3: TGTGCCAACAGCTTGGCGGCGATAGAAATCAATCAGCCCCAGCATTTT.

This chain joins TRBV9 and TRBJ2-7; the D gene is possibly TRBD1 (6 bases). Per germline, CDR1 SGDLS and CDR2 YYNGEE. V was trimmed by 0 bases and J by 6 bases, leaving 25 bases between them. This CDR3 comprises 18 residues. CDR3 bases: TGTGCCAGCAGCGTAGTAGCCCCCCGGGACACAGGAGGTTGCGAGCAGTACTTC. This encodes CASSVVAPRDTGGCEQYF.

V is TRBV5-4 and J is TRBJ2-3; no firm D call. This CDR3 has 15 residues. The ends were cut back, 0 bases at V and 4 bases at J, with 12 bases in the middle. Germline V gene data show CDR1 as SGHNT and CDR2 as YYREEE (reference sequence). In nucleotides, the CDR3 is TGTGCCAGCAGCTTGGATCCCCCGGGCCCAGATACGCAGTATTTT. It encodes CASSLDPPGPDTQYF.

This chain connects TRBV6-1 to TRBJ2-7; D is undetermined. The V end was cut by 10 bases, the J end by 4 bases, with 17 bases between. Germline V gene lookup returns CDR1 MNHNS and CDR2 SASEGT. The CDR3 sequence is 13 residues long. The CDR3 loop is CAIRLLQSYEQYF. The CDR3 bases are TGTGCCATCAGACTTCTGCAGTCGTACGAGCAGTACTTC.

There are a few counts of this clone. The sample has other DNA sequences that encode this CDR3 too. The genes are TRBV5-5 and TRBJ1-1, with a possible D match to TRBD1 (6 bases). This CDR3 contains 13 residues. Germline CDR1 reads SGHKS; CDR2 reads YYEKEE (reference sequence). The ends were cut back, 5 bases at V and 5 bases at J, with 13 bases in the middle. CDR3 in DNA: TGTGCCAGCAGTCGGACAGTAGGAACTGAAGCTTTCTTT. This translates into CASSRTVGTEAFF.

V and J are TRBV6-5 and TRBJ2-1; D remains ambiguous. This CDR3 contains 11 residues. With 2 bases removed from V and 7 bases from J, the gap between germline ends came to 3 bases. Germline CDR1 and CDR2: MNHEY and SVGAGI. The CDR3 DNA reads TGTGCCAGCAGTTACGATAATGAGCAGTTCTTC. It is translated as CASSYDNEQFF.

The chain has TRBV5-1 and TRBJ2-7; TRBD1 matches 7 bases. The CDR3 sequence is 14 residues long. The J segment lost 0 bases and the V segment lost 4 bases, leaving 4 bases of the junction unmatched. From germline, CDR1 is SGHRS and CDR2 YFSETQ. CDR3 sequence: CASSTHRGSYEQYF. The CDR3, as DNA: TGCGCCAGCAGCACGCACAGGGGCTCCTACGAGCAGTACTTC.

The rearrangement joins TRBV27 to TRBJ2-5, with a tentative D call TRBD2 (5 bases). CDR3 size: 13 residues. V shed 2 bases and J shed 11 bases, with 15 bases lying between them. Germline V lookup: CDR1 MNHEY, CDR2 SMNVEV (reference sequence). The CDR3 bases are TGTGCCAGCAGTTTAGGGGTCGGGAAGAAGCAGTACTTC. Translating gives CASSLGVGKKQYF.

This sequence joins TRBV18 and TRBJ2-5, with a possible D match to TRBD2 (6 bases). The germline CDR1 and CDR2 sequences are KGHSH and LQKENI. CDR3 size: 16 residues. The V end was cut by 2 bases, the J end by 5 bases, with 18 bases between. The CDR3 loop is CASSPIEGLRKETQYF. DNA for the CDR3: TGTGCCAGCTCACCAATAGAGGGACTTAGGAAGGAGACCCAGTACTTC.

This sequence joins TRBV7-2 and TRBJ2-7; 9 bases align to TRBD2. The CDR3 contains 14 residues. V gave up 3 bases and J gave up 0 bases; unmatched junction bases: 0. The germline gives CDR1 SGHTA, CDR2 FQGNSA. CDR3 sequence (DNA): TGTGCCAGCAGCTTTAGCGGGAGCTCCTACGAGCAGTACTTC. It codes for CASSFSGSSYEQYF.